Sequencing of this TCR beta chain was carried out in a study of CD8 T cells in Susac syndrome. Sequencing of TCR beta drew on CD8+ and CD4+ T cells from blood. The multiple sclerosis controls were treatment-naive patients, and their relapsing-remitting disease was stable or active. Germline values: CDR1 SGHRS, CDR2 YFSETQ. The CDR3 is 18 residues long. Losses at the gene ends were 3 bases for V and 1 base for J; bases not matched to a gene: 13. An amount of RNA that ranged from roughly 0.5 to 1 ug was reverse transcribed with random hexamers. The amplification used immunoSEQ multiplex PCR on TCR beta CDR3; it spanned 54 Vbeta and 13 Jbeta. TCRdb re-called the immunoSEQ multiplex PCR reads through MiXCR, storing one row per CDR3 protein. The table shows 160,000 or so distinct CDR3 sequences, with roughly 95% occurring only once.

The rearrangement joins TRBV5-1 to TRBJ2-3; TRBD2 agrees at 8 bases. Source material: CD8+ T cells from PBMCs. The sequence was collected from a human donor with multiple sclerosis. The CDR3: CASSSPRSGGLGTDTQYF. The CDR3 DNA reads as TGCGCCAGCAGCTCCCCCCGGTCGGGGGGGCTTGGCACAGATACGCAGTATTTT.